The 17 T cell receptor beta chains given below trace back to one sample, sequenced in a study of OX40 agonist ivuxolimab in advanced cancers. TCRdb's table, derived via immunoSEQ multiplex PCR, lists solely in-frame clones and lacks some. The table includes tens of thousands of clones, about 80% detected once. Sequenced material: CD4+ or CD8+ T cells sorted from blood, taken in a trial of the OX40 agonist ivuxolimab. The receptors here all came from an adult with an advanced solid tumor such as melanoma, head and neck, liver or kidney cancer.

V and J are TRBV28 and TRBJ2-7; 7 bases line up with TRBD1. V trimming: 5 bases; J trimming: 2 bases; junction bases outside the gene matches: 3. Germline lookup yields CDR1 MDHEN and CDR2 SYDVKM. The CDR3 is 13 amino acids. As DNA, the CDR3 is TGTGCCAGCAGTGTGGGGACAGCCTACGAGCAGTACTTC. Its protein product is CASSVGTAYEQYF.

The chain joins TRBV28 to TRBJ1-2, with D perhaps matching TRBD1 (6 bases). Trimming shortened V by 2 bases and J by 3 bases, and 19 bases separated the two germline ends. The germline CDR1 and CDR2 sequences are MDHEN and SYDVKM. The CDR3 covers 17 residues. CDR3 protein: CASSLDSTGIGYYGYTF. CDR3 in DNA: TGTGCCAGCAGTTTAGACTCAACAGGGATCGGATACTATGGCTACACCTTC.

The V call is TRBV2, the J call TRBJ2-1, with 12 bases aligning to TRBD2. The germline gives CDR1 SNHLY, CDR2 FYNNEI. The trim removed 4 bases at V and 6 bases at J, leaving 4 bases unmatched. CDR3 length: 15 amino acids. As DNA, the CDR3 is TGTGCCAGCAGTGGGACTAGCGGGATCTCCAATGAGCAGTTCTTC. This translates into CASSGTSGISNEQFF.

The gene calls are TRBV13 and TRBJ2-7, with 7 bases fitting TRBD1. Germline V lookup: CDR1 PRHDT, CDR2 FYEKMQ (reference sequence). This CDR3 region has 15 residues. J was trimmed by 2 bases and V by 7 bases; bases with no gene match: 11. For the CDR3, the DNA is TGTGCCAGCACCTTCTCAGACAGGGCGGCCTACGAGCAGTACTTC. As protein: CASTFSDRAAYEQYF.

The chain recombines TRBV6-6 with TRBJ2-7; no reliable D call. Germline values: CDR1 MNHNY, CDR2 SVGAGI (reference sequence). CDR3 length: 13 amino acids. V was clipped by 1 base and J by 2 bases, with 6 bases between them. CDR3 DNA: TGTGCCAGCAGTTACTTACGGACCTACGAGCAGTACTTC. It codes for CASSYLRTYEQYF.

This clone appeared a few times. The chain recombines TRBV27 with TRBJ2-7; D gene unclear. The length of the CDR3 is 13 residues. V was clipped by 5 bases and J by 7 bases, with 15 bases between them. Germline CDR1 and CDR2: MNHEY and SMNVEV (reference sequence). The CDR3: CASSLQDRREQYF. In DNA, the CDR3 is TGTGCCAGCAGTCTCCAGGACCGAAGGGAGCAGTACTTC.

The V gene is TRBV15, the J gene TRBJ2-7; 9 bases fit TRBD2. The CDR3 totals 15 residues. Germline loops: CDR1 LNHNV, CDR2 YYDKDF (reference sequence). The trim removed 1 base at V and 3 bases at J, leaving 4 bases unmatched. CDR3 amino acids: CATSRALAGNYEQYF. The DNA of the CDR3 is TGTGCCACCAGCAGAGCACTAGCGGGTAACTACGAGCAGTACTTC.

This clone was picked up one time. The chain has TRBV19 and TRBJ2-2; unclear D gene. Per the germline V gene, CDR1 is LNHDA and CDR2 is SQIVND (reference sequence). V was trimmed by 4 bases and J by 0 bases, leaving 12 bases between them. CDR3 length: 16 amino acids. The CDR3 DNA reads TGTGCCAGTAGTACTGTGTTAAGCGCGAACACCGGGGAGCTGTTTTTT. Its protein product is CASSTVLSANTGELFF.

The V and J genes are TRBV30 and TRBJ2-5, with 8 bases lining up with TRBD1. With 8 bases clipped from V and 2 bases from J, the junction kept 4 bases outside the gene matches. CDR1 and CDR2 from the germline V gene are GTSNPN and SVGIG (reference sequence). The CDR3 extends over 12 amino acids. CDR3 DNA sequence: TGTGCCCAGCACAGGGGGCAAGAGACCCAGTACTTC. Amino acids: CAQHRGQETQYF.

On this clone itself: At one of its ends the junction is not consistent with the germline gene, which may arise from a read error. V is TRBV9 and J is TRBJ1-2; D ambiguous. The germline CDR1 and CDR2 sequences are SGDLS and YYNGEE. The CDR3 covers 13 residues. CDR3 DNA sequence: TGTGCCGGCAGCCTCGGTTCTAACTATGGCTACACCTTC. The encoded protein is CAGSLGSNYGYTF.

The chain carries TRBV4-3 and TRBJ1-2; 7 nucleotides line up with TRBD1. V lost 3 bases to trimming and J lost 0 bases; unmatched junction nucleotides: 4. From germline, CDR1 is LGHNA and CDR2 YSLEER. This CDR3 is 15 amino acids long. CDR3 protein: CASSHDRATNYGYTF. The CDR3 nucleotides read TGCGCCAGCAGCCACGACAGGGCGACTAACTATGGCTACACCTTC.

CDR3 nucleotide sequence: TGCGCCAGCAGCTCCTCAGGACGTGGGGCCGAGCAGTACTTC. This translates into CASSSSGRGAEQYF. This rearrangement joins TRBV4-1 to TRBJ2-7, with D possibly TRBD1 on 5 matching bases. Germline V gene data show CDR1 as MGHRA and CDR2 as YSYEKL. Trimming took 5 bases from V and 6 from J, leaving 17 bases between them. This CDR3 spans 14 amino acids.

This clone showed up just once. The chain uses TRBV11-2 and TRBJ1-2; D gene ambiguous. Germline CDR1 is SGHAT and CDR2 is FQNNGV. V lost 5 bases, J lost 3 bases, and 16 bases lay in between. The CDR3 runs to 15 residues. CDR3 sequence reads: CASSHSGSLYYGYTF. In DNA, the CDR3 is TGTGCCAGCAGCCATTCGGGGTCACTCTACTATGGCTACACCTTC.

The rearrangement links TRBV9 to TRBJ2-1; D possibly corresponds to TRBD2 (6 bases). V dropped 3 bases and J dropped 4 bases, with 14 bases sitting between them. CDR1 and CDR2 from the germline V gene are SGDLS and YYNGEE. CDR3 size: 15 residues. The CDR3 here is CASSGSSGGYNEQFF. Written as DNA, the CDR3 is TGTGCCAGCAGCGGCTCCTCCGGGGGTTACAATGAGCAGTTCTTC.

The V gene is TRBV7-8, the J gene TRBJ1-2, with 7 bases that match TRBD1. The V gene's germline CDR1 is SGHVS and CDR2 FQNEAQ. The CDR3 consists of 16 residues. The ends lost 0 bases at V and 2 bases at J; junction bases unmatched: 6. The CDR3 DNA reads as TGTGCCAGCAGCTTAGCTACCCCGGGACAGAACTATGGCTACACCTTC. The encoded protein is CASSLATPGQNYGYTF. The entire variable domain, with the rest obtained from reference TRBV7-8 and TRBJ1-2, is as follows: GAGVSQSPRYKVAKRGQDVALRCDPISGHVSLFWYQQALGQGPEFLTYFQNEAQLDKSGLPSDRFFAERPEGSVSTLKIQRTQQEDSAVYLCASSLATPGQNYGYTFGSGTRLTVV.

The chain has TRBV27 and TRBJ2-1; a possible D gene is TRBD1 (6 bases). The length of the CDR3 is 17 residues. With 3 bases removed from V and 3 bases from J, the gap between germline ends came to 18 bases. Germline V CDR1 and CDR2: MNHEY, SMNVEV (reference sequence). CDR3 residues: CASSFGWTTGSYNEQFF. The CDR3 coding sequence is TGTGCCAGCAGTTTTGGTTGGACAACAGGGAGCTACAATGAGCAGTTCTTC.

The rearrangement uses TRBV5-8 and TRBJ2-7, with unresolved D. CDR1 is SGHTS and CDR2 is YDEGEE in the germline V gene. The CDR3 runs 15 residues. V lost 1 base to trimming and J lost 5 bases, with 16 bases between them. CDR3 loop: CASSLKTDPRDEQYF. For the CDR3, the DNA is TGTGCCAGCAGCTTGAAGACGGACCCCCGCGACGAGCAGTACTTC.